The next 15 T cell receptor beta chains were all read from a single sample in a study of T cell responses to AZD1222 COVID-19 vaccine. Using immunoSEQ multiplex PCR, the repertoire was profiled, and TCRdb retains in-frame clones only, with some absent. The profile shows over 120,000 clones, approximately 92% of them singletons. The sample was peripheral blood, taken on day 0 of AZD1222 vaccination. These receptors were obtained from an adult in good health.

The CDR3 DNA reads TGTGCCAGCTCACCACAGGGCAACTATAATTCACCCCTCCACTTT. Protein: CASSPQGNYNSPLHF. The V call is TRBV18, the J call TRBJ1-6; no clear D gene. With 1 base removed from V and 3 bases from J, the gap between germline ends came to 7 bases. In germline, CDR1 is KGHSH, CDR2 LQKENI. The CDR3 sequence is 15 residues long.

This chain's CDR3 is CASSASQGSSGNTIYF. For the CDR3, the DNA is TGTGCCAGCAGTGCCTCTCAGGGGAGCTCTGGAAACACCATATATTTT. The V gene is TRBV2, the J gene TRBJ1-3, with D possibly being TRBD1 (6 bases). Germline V gives CDR1 SNHLY, CDR2 FYNNEI. Trimming removed 4 bases at V and 0 bases at J, with 13 bases between. The CDR3 spans 16 residues.

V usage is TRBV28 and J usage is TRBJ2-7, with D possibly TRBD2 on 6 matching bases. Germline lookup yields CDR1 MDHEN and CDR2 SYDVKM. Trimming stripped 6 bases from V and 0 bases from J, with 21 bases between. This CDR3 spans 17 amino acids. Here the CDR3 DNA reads TGTGCCAGCAGCCGGGACTCATATAAAAGTAACTCCTACGAGCAGTACTTC. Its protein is CASSRDSYKSNSYEQYF. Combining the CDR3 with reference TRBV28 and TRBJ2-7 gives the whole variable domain DVKVTQSSRYLVKRTGEKVFLECVQDMDHENMFWYRQDPGLGLRLIYFSYDVKMKEKGDIPEGYSVSREKKERFSLILESASTNQTSMYLCASSRDSYKSNSYEQYFGPGTRLTVT.

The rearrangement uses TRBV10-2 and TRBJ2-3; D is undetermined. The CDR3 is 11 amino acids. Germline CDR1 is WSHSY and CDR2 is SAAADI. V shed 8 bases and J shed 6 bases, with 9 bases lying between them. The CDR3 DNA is TGCGCCAGCCACGGTCGGGATACGCAGTATTTT. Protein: CASHGRDTQYF.

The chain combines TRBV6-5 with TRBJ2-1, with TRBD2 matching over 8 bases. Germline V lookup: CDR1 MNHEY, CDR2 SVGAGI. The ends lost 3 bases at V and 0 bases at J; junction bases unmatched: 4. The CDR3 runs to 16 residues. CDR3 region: CASSYSGTSSYNEQFF. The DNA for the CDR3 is TGTGCCAGCAGTTATTCCGGGACTAGCTCCTACAATGAGCAGTTCTTC.

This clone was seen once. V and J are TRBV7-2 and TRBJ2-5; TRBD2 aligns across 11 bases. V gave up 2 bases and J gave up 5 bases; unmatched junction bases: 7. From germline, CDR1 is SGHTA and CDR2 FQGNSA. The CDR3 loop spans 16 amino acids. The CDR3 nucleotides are TGTGCCAGCAGCTTACTAGCGGGGGGAGGGAAGGAGACCCAGTACTTC. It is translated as CASSLLAGGGKETQYF.

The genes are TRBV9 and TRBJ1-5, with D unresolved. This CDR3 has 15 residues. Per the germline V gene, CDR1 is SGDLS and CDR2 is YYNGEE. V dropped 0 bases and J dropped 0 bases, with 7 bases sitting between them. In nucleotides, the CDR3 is TGTGCCAGCAGCGTAGCTGGGCTTAGCAATCAGCCCCAGCATTTT. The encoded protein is CASSVAGLSNQPQHF.

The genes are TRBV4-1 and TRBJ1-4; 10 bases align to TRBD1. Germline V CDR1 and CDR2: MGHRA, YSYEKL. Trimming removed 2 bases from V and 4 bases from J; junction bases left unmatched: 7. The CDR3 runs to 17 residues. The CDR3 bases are TGCGCCAGCAGCCAACATCTGACAGGGGGCGATAATGAAAAACTGTTTTTT. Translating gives CASSQHLTGGDNEKLFF.

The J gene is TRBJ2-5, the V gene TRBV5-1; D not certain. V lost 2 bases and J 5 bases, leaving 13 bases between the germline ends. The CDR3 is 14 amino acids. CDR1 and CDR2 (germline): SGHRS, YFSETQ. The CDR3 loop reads CASSFQDPSETQYF. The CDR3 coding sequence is TGCGCCAGCAGCTTCCAGGACCCTTCGGAGACCCAGTACTTC.

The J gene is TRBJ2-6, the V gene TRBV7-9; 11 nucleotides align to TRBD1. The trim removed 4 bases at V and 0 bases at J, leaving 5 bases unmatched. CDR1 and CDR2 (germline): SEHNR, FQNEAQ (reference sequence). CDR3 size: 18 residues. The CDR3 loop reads CASSYGTGGSSGANVLTF. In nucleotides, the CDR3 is TGTGCCAGCAGCTACGGGACAGGGGGGAGCTCTGGGGCCAACGTCCTGACTTTC.

The CDR3 region has the DNA TGCGCCAGCAGCCGCGGGCAGCTAGGAGATTCACCCCTCCACTTT. Amino acids: CASSRGQLGDSPLHF. The chain employs TRBV4-1 and TRBJ1-6; D remains ambiguous. The CDR3 extends over 15 amino acids. Germline assignment: CDR1 MGHRA and CDR2 YSYEKL. The germline V and J ends were trimmed by 4 bases and 8 bases, with 15 bases remaining between them.

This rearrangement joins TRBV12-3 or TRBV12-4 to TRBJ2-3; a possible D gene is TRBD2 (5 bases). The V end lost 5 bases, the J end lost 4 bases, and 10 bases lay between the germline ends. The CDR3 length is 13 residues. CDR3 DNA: TGTGCCAGCAGTCCTCTCGGGGCAGATACGCAGTATTTT. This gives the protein CASSPLGADTQYF.

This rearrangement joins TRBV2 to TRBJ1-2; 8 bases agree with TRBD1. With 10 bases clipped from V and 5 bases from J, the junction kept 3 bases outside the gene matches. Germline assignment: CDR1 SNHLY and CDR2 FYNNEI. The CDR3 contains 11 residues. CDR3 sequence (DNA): TGTGCCACAACAGGGGGTTATGGCTACACCTTC. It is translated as CATTGGYGYTF.

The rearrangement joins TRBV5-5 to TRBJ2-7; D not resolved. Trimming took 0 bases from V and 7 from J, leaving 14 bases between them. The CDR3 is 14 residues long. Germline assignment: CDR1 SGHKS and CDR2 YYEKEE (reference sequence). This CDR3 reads CASSLGRLHVEQYF. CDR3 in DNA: TGTGCCAGCAGCTTGGGTCGGCTCCACGTGGAGCAGTACTTC.

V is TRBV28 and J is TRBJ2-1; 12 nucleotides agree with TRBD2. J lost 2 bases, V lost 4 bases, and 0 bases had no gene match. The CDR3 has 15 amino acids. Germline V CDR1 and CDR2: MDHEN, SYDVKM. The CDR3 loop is CASSSSGRAYNEQFF. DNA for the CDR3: TGTGCCAGCAGTTCTAGCGGGAGGGCCTACAATGAGCAGTTCTTC.